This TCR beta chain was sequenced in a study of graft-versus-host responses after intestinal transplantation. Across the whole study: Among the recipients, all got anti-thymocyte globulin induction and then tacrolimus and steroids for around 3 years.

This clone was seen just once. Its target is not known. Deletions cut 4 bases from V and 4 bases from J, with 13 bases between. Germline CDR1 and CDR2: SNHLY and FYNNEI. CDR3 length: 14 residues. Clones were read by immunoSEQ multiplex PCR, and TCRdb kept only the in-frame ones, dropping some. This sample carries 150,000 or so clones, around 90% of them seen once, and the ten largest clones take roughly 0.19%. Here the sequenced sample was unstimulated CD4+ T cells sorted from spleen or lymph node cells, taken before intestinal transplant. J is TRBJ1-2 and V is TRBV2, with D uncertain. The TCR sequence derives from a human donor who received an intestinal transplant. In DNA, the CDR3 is TGTGCCAGCAGTGGAGGAGGGCCTGGCTATGGCTACACCTTC. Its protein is CASSGGGPGYGYTF.